This TCR beta chain appears in the sequencing data of a study of PD-L1 blockade in urothelial cancer. The CDR3 runs 20 residues. Looked up from germline, CDR1 is MNHEY and CDR2 is SMNVEV (reference sequence). J gave up 0 bases and V 5 bases, and 14 bases lay outside the gene matches. Generated by immunoSEQ multiplex PCR, the TCRdb table keeps only in-frame clones and is missing some. The table lists 25,000 to 40,000 clones, around 84% of them singletons. V usage is TRBV27 and J usage is TRBJ2-5, with TRBD2 matching 14 bases. The material was PBMCs, obtained around atezolizumab (anti-PD-L1) treatment. This clonotype was obtained from a man aged 60-69 years with urothelial cancer. Written as DNA, the CDR3 is TGTGCCAGCAGTCCGACCCTACCCGGGACTAGCGGGAGTTACCAAGAGACCCAGTACTTC. This codes for CASSPTLPGTSGSYQETQYF.